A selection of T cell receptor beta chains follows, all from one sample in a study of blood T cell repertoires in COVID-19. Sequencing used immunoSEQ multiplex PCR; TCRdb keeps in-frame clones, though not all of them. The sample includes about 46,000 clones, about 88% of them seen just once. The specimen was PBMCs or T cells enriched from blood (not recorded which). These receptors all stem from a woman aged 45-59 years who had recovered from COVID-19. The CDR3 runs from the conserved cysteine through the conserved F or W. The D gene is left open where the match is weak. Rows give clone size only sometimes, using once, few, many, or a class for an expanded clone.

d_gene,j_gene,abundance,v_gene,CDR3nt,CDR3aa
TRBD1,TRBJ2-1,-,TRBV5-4,TGTGCCAGCAGCTGGGCGGGCAGGGGGTTCAAAGATGAGCAGTTCTTC,CASSWAGRGFKDEQFF
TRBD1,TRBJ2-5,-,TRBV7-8,TGTGCCAGCAGCTTTCAGACAGGGGAGGAGACCCAGTACTTC,CASSFQTGEETQYF
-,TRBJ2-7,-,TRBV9,TGTGCCAGCAGCCCCAAGCCCAGGGAAGGAGTTTACGAGCAGTACTTC,CASSPKPREGVYEQYF
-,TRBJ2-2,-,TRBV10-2,TGCGCCAGCAGTGGAGTGGTGGCGGCCGGGGAGCTGTTTTTT,CASSGVVAAGELFF
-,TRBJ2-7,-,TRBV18,TGTGCCAGCTCACCTACGAGACCAGGGATCTATGCCTACGAGCAGTACTTC,CASSPTRPGIYAYEQYF
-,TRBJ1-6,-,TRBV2,TGTGCCAGCAGGCGGGGAGCAGACAATTCACCCCTCCACTTT,CASRRGADNSPLHF
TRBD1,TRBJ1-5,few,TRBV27,TGTGCCAGCGGTTCCCCGACAGGGCGTTTAAATCAGCCCCAGCATTTT,CASGSPTGRLNQPQHF
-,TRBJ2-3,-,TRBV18,TGTGCCAGCTCACCGGGGCAGGGAGGAGATACGCAGTATTTT,CASSPGQGGDTQYF
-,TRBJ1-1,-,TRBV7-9,TGTGCCAGCAGCTTAACAAGTAACACTGAAGCTTTCTTT,CASSLTSNTEAFF
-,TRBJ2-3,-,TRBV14,TGTGCCAGCAGCCCAATCCGGAGGGGCGGGACAGATACGCAGTATTTT,CASSPIRRGGTDTQYF
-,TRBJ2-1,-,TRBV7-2,TGTGCCAGCTCACTTAGTATCTATGAGCAGTTCTTC,CASSLSIYEQFF
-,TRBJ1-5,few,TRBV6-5,TGTGCCAGCAGCCAGGGAAGAGATCAGCCCCAGCATTTT,CASSQGRDQPQHF
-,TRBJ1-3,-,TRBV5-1,TGCGCCAGCAGCTTGGCCCTGTCAGGGGCTGGAAACACCATATATTTT,CASSLALSGAGNTIYF
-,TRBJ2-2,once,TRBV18,TGTGCCAGCTCACCACCGACTACCGGGGAGCTGTTTTTT,CASSPPTTGELFF
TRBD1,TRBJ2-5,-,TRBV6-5,TGTGCCAGCAGTTATGGGACAGGGCCCCTTAGGTTGCCCCAGTACTTC,CASSYGTGPLRLPQYF
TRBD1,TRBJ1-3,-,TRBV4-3,TGCGCCAGCAGCCTTCGCCCTCAGGGGGCCACTGGAAACACCATATATTTT,CASSLRPQGATGNTIYF
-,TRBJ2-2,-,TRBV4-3,TGCGCCAGCACCGGACAGATTAATACCGGGGAGCTGTTTTTT,CASTGQINTGELFF
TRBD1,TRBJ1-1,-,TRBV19,TGTGCCAGTAGTTTGACAGGGAAAGGTGAAGCTTTCTTT,CASSLTGKGEAFF
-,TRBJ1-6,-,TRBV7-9,TGTGCCAGCAGCGGTCAAGGGGGACCCCTCCACTTT,CASSGQGGPLHF
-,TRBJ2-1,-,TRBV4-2,TGTGCCAGCAGCCAAGATCCCGACAGCTCCTACAATGAGCAGTTCTTC,CASSQDPDSSYNEQFF
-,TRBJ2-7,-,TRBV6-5,TGTGCCAGCAGTTACGGGGTGCGGGGCCGCTCCTACGAGCAGTACTTC,CASSYGVRGRSYEQYF
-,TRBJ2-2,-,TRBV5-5,TGTGCCAGCAGCTCGCTGGCAGGGGCGAACACCGGGGAGCTGTTTTTT,CASSSLAGANTGELFF
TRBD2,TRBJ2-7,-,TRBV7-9,TGTGCCAGCAGCTTTACGGGGGGTAGCTCCTACGAGCAGTACTTC,CASSFTGGSSYEQYF
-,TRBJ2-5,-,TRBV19,TGTGCCAGTAGTATAGGGGGCTCCGAGACCCAGTACTTC,CASSIGGSETQYF
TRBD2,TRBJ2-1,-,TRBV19,TGTGCCAGTAGTCCCTACTTAGCGGGAGGGGTCAATGAGCAGTTCTTC,CASSPYLAGGVNEQFF
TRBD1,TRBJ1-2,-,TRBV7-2,TGTGCCAGCAGCTTATTGACAGGGCTCAGTGGCTACACCTTC,CASSLLTGLSGYTF
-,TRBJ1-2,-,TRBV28,TGTGCCAGCAGTTCTACCGGACAGCCCAACTATGGCTACACCTTC,CASSSTGQPNYGYTF
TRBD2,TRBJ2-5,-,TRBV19,TGTGCCACTAGAGGGACTAGCGGATTCCAAGAGACCCAGTACTTC,CATRGTSGFQETQYF
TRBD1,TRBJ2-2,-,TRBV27,TGTGCCAGCAGTGCCGACAGGGTAAACACCGGGGAGCTGTTTTTT,CASSADRVNTGELFF
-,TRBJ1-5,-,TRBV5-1,TGCGCCAGCAGCTTGGCAGGGGACAATCAGCCCCAGCATTTT,CASSLAGDNQPQHF
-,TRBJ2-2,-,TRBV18,TGTGCCAGCTCACCTGATCAGGCCGGGGAGCTGTTTTTT,CASSPDQAGELFF
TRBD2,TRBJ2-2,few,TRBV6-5,TGTGCCAGCCTGCGGCTAGCGGGAGGGCCCGGGGAGCTGTTTTTT,CASLRLAGGPGELFF
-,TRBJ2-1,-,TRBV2,TGTGCCAGCAAGGGGGGCGGGAGAAGCTACAATGAGCAGTTCTTC,CASKGGGRSYNEQFF
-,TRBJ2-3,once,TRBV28,TGTGCCAGCAGCCAGCGTCTACGCCCAGATACGCAGTATTTT,CASSQRLRPDTQYF
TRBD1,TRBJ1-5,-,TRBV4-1,TGCGCCAGCAGCCAAGACCCGAGGGGGCCCCAGGGGCCCCAGCATTTT,CASSQDPRGPQGPQHF
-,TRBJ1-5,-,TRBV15,TGTGCCACCAGCAGAGTATCTTATAGCAATCAGCCCCAGCATTTT,CATSRVSYSNQPQHF
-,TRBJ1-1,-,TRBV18,TGTGCCAGCTCGGGGGGGAGAAACACTGAAGCTTTCTTT,CASSGGRNTEAFF
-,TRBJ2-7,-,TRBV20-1,TGCAGTGCCGGGACTCCGTGGGAGCAGTACTTC,CSAGTPWEQYF
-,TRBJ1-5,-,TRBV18,TGTGCCAGCTCTCCGGGGGGACACATAAATCAGCCCCAGCATTTT,CASSPGGHINQPQHF
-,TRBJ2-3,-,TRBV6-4,TGTGCCAGCAGTGAAGCGGGCCACACAGATACGCAGTATTTT,CASSEAGHTDTQYF
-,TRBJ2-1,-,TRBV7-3,TGTGCCAGCAGTTTCCAGGGTCTCGGCAATGAGCAGTTCTTC,CASSFQGLGNEQFF